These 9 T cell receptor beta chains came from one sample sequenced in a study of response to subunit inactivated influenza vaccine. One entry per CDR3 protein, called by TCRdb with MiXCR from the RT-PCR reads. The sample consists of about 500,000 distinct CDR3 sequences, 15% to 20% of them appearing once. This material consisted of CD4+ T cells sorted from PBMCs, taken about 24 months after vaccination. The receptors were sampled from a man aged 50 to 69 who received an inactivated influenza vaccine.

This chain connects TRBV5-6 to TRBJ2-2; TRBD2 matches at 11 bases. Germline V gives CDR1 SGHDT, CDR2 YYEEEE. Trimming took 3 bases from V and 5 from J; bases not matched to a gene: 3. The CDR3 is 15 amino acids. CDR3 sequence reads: CASSYTSGGTGELFF. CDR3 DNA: TGTGCCAGCAGCTATACTAGCGGGGGTACCGGGGAGCTGTTTTTT.

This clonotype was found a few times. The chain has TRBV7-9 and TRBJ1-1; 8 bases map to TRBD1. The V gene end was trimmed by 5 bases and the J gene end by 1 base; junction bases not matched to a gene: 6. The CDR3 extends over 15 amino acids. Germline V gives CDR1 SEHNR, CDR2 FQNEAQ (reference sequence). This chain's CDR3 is CASSKRQGKNTEAFF. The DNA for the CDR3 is TGTGCCAGCAGCAAAAGACAGGGGAAGAACACTGAAGCTTTCTTT.

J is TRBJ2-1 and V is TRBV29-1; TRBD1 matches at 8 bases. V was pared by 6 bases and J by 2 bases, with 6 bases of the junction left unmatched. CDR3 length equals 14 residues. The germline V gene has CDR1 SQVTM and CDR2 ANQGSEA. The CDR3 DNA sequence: TGCAGCGTGAATGACAGGGGAACCTACAATGAGCAGTTCTTC. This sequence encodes CSVNDRGTYNEQFF.

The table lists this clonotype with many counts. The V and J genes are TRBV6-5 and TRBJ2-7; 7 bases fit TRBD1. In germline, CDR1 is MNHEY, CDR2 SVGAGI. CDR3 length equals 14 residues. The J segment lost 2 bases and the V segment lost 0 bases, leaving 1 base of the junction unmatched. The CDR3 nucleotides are TGTGCCAGCAGTTACTCGAGGGGGCCCTACGAGCAGTACTTC. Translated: CASSYSRGPYEQYF.

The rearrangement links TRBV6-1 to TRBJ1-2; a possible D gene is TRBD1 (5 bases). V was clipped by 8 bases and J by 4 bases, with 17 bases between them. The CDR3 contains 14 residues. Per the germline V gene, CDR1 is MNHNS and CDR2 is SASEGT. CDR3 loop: CASHTRGGGYGYTF. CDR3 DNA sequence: TGTGCCAGCCACACCCGTGGGGGTGGCTATGGCTACACCTTC.

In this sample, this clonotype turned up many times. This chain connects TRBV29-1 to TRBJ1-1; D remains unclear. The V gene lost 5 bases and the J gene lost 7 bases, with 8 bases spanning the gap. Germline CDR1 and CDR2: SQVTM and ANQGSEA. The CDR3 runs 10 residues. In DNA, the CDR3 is TGCAGCGTTCGGGAGCTTGAAGCTTTCTTT. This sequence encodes CSVRELEAFF.

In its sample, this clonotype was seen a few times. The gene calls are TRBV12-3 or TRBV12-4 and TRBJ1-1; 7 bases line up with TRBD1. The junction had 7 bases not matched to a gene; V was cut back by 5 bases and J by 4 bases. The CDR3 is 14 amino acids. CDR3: CASSRDSGITEAFF. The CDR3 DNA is TGTGCCAGCAGTAGGGACAGCGGCATCACTGAAGCTTTCTTT.

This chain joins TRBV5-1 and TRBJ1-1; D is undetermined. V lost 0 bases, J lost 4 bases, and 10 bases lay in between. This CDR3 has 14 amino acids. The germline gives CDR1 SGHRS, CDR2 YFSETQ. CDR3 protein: CASSLDPEFTEAFF. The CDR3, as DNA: TGCGCCAGCAGCTTGGATCCGGAGTTCACTGAAGCTTTCTTT.

The CDR3 loop is CSVEETMGETQYF. The DNA of the CDR3 is TGCAGCGTTGAAGAAACAATGGGGGAGACCCAGTACTTC. The rearrangement uses TRBV29-1 and TRBJ2-5; D uncertain. This CDR3 is 13 amino acids long. The germline CDR1 and CDR2 sequences are SQVTM and ANQGSEA. V lost 0 bases and J lost 5, with 10 bases in between. Filled out from reference TRBV29-1 and TRBJ2-5, the complete variable domain reads SAVISQKPSRDICQRGTSLTIQCQVDSQVTMMFWYRQQPGQSLTLIATANQGSEATYESGFVIDKFPISRPNLTFSTLTVSNMSPEDSSIYLCSVEETMGETQYFGPGTRLLVL.